The T cell receptor beta chain under discussion was sequenced for a study of patients and donors after allogeneic stem cell transplantation. Germline V CDR1 and CDR2: SQVTM, ANQGSEA. Trimming stripped 5 bases from V and 0 bases from J, with 10 bases between. This CDR3 comprises 13 residues. TCRdb re-called the RT-PCR reads through MiXCR, storing one row per CDR3 protein. The data contain some 880,000 distinct CDR3 sequences, under 20% of them seen just once; the ten biggest clones take up 6%. Sequencing was performed on blood, either unsorted or a sorted T cell fraction (not recorded which). This rearrangement joins TRBV29-1 to TRBJ1-1, with D maybe TRBD1 (5 bases). The clonotype comes from a human donor who was either an allogeneic HSCT recipient or a stem cell or donor lymphocyte infusion donor (not recorded which). It is not recorded whose cells these are; they may come from a transplant donor. The CDR3 nucleotides read TGCAGCGTTAGGCCGGGACTGAACACTGAAGCTTTCTTT. Residues: CSVRPGLNTEAFF.